These 16 T cell receptor beta chains were sequenced from one sample in a study of blood T cell repertoires in COVID-19. Clones were sequenced by immunoSEQ multiplex PCR, and TCRdb holds only the in-frame ones, with some missing. The sample has about 200,000 clones, 70% to 90% seen once. The specimen was peripheral blood. These receptors all come from a woman of 80 years or more with acute or convalescent COVID-19.

V and J are TRBV5-1 and TRBJ1-2; D gene unclear. The CDR3 length is 15 residues. Trimming removed 0 bases from V and 0 bases from J, with 9 bases in between. Germline assignment: CDR1 SGHRS and CDR2 YFSETQ. CDR3 region: CASSLGASTNYGYTF. Here the CDR3 DNA reads TGCGCCAGCAGCTTGGGGGCCAGCACTAACTATGGCTACACCTTC.

The rearrangement links TRBV6-1 to TRBJ1-5; unclear D gene. V dropped 1 base and J dropped 3 bases, with 13 bases sitting between them. CDR1 and CDR2 (germline): MNHNS, SASEGT. The CDR3 is made up of 16 amino acids. The CDR3 DNA reads TGTGCCAGCAGTGAAGGGGCAGGCTATGACAATCAGCCCCAGCATTTT. It codes for CASSEGAGYDNQPQHF.

The chain combines TRBV6-2 or TRBV6-3 with TRBJ2-7, with D perhaps TRBD2 (5 bases). Germline V CDR1 and CDR2: MNHEY, SVGEGT. V was cut by 2 bases and J by 3 bases, with 23 bases left in between. This CDR3 comprises 18 residues. DNA for the CDR3: TGTGCCAGCAGTTACATACCGGGGTCGGGGTTTTTTTTCTACGAGCAGTACTTC. Amino acid sequence: CASSYIPGSGFFFYEQYF.

The CDR3 is CASSDRGAESGGYTF. The CDR3 nucleotides read TGTGCCAGCAGCGACAGGGGGGCCGAGTCGGGTGGCTACACCTTC. The chain has TRBV9 and TRBJ1-2; 8 positions match TRBD1. V shed 3 bases and J 7 bases; nucleotides not matched to a gene: 11. Germline V gene lookup returns CDR1 SGDLS and CDR2 YYNGEE. This CDR3 has 15 amino acids.

In nucleotides, the CDR3 is TGCGCCAGCAGCCCTCAGGCGGGGGACACAGATACGCAGTATTTT. Protein product: CASSPQAGDTDTQYF. The chain carries TRBV5-1 and TRBJ2-3; 7 bases fit TRBD2. Trimming removed 4 bases from V and 2 bases from J; junction bases left unmatched: 7. The CDR3 is 15 amino acids. CDR1 and CDR2 (germline): SGHRS, YFSETQ. The complete variable domain, with remaining parts taken from reference TRBV5-1 and TRBJ2-3, reads KAGVTQTPRYLIKTRGQQVTLSCSPISGHRSVSWYQQTPGQGLQFLFEYFSETQRNKGNFPGRFSGRQFSNSRSEMNVSTLELGDSALYLCASSPQAGDTDTQYFGPGTRLTVL.

A word on this clone: Other DNA sequences in this specimen translate into the identical CDR3. V usage is TRBV9 and J usage is TRBJ1-2; D is perhaps TRBD1 (5 bases). Trimming pared 2 bases from V and 4 bases from J, leaving 9 bases between. Germline assignment: CDR1 SGDLS and CDR2 YYNGEE. The CDR3 is 13 residues long. In DNA, the CDR3 is TGTGCCAGCAGCGTTCAGGGTGGCTATGGCTACACCTTC. This codes for CASSVQGGYGYTF. Using reference TRBV9 and TRBJ1-2 for the parts outside the CDR3, the full variable domain is DSGVTQTPKHLITATGQRVTLRCSPRSGDLSVYWYQQSLDQGLQFLIQYYNGEERAKGNILERFSAQQFPDLHSELNLSSLELGDSALYFCASSVQGGYGYTFGSGTRLTVV.

V is TRBV20-1 and J is TRBJ1-2, with a tentative D call TRBD1 (6 bases). The ends were cut back, 3 bases at V and 8 bases at J, with 16 bases in the middle. The CDR3 is 13 residues long. Germline CDR1 is DFQATT and CDR2 is SNEGSKA (reference sequence). Here the CDR3 reads CSASSGGARGYTF. CDR3 nucleotides: TGCAGTGCTAGTTCCGGGGGGGCGCGCGGCTACACCTTC.

On this clone: Other nucleotide sequences in the sample specify the same CDR3. CDR3 in amino acids: CASSPSSYEQYF. The DNA of the CDR3 is TGTGCCAGCTCACCCTCCAGTTACGAGCAGTACTTC. The chain uses TRBV18 and TRBJ2-7; no clear D gene. V was clipped by 3 bases and J by 4 bases, with 7 bases between them. CDR3 length equals 12 residues. From germline, CDR1 is KGHSH and CDR2 LQKENI.

The chain joins TRBV28 to TRBJ2-7; D perhaps matches TRBD2 (5 bases). Germline V lookup: CDR1 MDHEN, CDR2 SYDVKM. The CDR3 consists of 17 residues. Trimming removed 5 bases from V and 1 base from J, with 21 bases in between. The CDR3 sequence: CASSPTRERGPSYEQYF. CDR3 DNA sequence: TGTGCCAGCAGTCCTACGCGTGAACGGGGTCCTTCCTACGAGCAGTACTTC.

The chain is built from TRBV29-1 and TRBJ1-5, with D perhaps matching TRBD1 (5 bases). The CDR3 sequence is 15 residues long. V was cut by 0 bases and J by 7 bases, with 16 bases left in between. The germline gives CDR1 SQVTM, CDR2 ANQGSEA. Written as DNA, the CDR3 is TGCAGCGTTGAAGATCAAGGGGACTTGGCACAGCCCCAGCATTTT. Residues: CSVEDQGDLAQPQHF.

This clone was observed at least ten times. This chain joins TRBV2 and TRBJ2-1; TRBD2 matches 13 bases. The CDR3 has 15 residues. Trimming removed 4 bases from V and 7 bases from J; junction bases left unmatched: 4. Germline CDR1 is SNHLY and CDR2 is FYNNEI. CDR3 loop: CASSAGLAGVNEQFF. In nucleotides, the CDR3 is TGTGCCAGCAGTGCTGGACTAGCGGGGGTAAATGAGCAGTTCTTC.

The CDR3 sequence: CATSRARGGAGTEAFF. CDR3 in DNA: TGTGCCACCAGCAGAGCGCGAGGGGGCGCAGGCACTGAAGCTTTCTTT. This chain joins TRBV15 and TRBJ1-1; 7 bases align to TRBD1. Trimming removed 1 base from V and 4 bases from J; junction bases left unmatched: 9. This CDR3 spans 16 amino acids. From germline, CDR1 is LNHNV and CDR2 YYDKDF (reference sequence).

The rearrangement uses TRBV7-2 and TRBJ1-6, with 8 positions matching TRBD1. This CDR3 region has 15 residues. The germline gives CDR1 SGHTA, CDR2 FQGNSA. With 5 bases clipped from V and 7 bases from J, the junction kept 7 bases outside the gene matches. The CDR3 sequence: CASSETGVPNSPLHF. CDR3 bases: TGTGCCAGCAGCGAGACAGGGGTTCCCAATTCACCCCTCCACTTT.

In its sample, this clone was seen a few times. The rearrangement uses TRBV6-5 and TRBJ1-6; 8 bases match TRBD1. This CDR3 is 15 amino acids long. V lost 5 bases and J lost 10; bases outside the gene matches: 10. The germline CDR1 and CDR2 sequences are MNHEY and SVGAGI. The CDR3 DNA is TGTGCCAGCAGTAACGGACAGGGCATTTACTCACCCCTCCACTTT. Its translation: CASSNGQGIYSPLHF.

The gene calls are TRBV27 and TRBJ1-1, with TRBD1 identical over 10 bases. The germline V gene has CDR1 MNHEY and CDR2 SMNVEV (reference sequence). This CDR3 spans 14 amino acids. V shed 6 bases, J shed 7 bases, and the junction held 8 bases outside the gene matches. The CDR3 nucleotides are TGTGCCAGCAGCCCTCCGGGACAGGGGCGTGAAGCTTTCTTT. It is translated as CASSPPGQGREAFF.

The table lists this clone with a count of one. This rearrangement joins TRBV5-1 to TRBJ1-5, with a possible D match to TRBD1 (5 bases). The V end lost 0 bases, the J end lost 5 bases, and 12 bases lay between the germline ends. The CDR3 totals 15 residues. Germline CDR1 reads SGHRS; CDR2 reads YFSETQ. The CDR3 DNA is TGCGCCAGCAGCTTGGATGGGGCCATCGATCAGCCCCAGCATTTT. Amino acids: CASSLDGAIDQPQHF.